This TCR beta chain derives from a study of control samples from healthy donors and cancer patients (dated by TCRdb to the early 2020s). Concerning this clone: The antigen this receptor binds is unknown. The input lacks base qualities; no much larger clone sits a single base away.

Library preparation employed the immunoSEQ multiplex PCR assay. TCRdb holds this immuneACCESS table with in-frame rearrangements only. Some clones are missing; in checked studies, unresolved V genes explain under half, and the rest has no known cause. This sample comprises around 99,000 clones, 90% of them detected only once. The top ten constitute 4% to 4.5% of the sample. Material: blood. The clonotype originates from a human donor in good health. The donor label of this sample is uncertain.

The CDR3 is CASSYTPWGSNEKLFF. The sequenced DNA is TGTGCCAGCAGTTACACACCATGGGGGAGTAATGAAAAACTGTTTTTT. The sequence is built from TRBV6-5 and TRBJ1-4; the D gene is perhaps TRBD1, on 5 matching bases. The germline ends are 14 bases apart after V is trimmed by 2 bases and J by 4 bases. The germline V gene encodes CDR1 MNHEY and CDR2 SVGAGI. The CDR3 runs 16 amino acids, cysteine and phenylalanine included. Only CDR3 DNA is held: 48 bases, read in frame from base 1.